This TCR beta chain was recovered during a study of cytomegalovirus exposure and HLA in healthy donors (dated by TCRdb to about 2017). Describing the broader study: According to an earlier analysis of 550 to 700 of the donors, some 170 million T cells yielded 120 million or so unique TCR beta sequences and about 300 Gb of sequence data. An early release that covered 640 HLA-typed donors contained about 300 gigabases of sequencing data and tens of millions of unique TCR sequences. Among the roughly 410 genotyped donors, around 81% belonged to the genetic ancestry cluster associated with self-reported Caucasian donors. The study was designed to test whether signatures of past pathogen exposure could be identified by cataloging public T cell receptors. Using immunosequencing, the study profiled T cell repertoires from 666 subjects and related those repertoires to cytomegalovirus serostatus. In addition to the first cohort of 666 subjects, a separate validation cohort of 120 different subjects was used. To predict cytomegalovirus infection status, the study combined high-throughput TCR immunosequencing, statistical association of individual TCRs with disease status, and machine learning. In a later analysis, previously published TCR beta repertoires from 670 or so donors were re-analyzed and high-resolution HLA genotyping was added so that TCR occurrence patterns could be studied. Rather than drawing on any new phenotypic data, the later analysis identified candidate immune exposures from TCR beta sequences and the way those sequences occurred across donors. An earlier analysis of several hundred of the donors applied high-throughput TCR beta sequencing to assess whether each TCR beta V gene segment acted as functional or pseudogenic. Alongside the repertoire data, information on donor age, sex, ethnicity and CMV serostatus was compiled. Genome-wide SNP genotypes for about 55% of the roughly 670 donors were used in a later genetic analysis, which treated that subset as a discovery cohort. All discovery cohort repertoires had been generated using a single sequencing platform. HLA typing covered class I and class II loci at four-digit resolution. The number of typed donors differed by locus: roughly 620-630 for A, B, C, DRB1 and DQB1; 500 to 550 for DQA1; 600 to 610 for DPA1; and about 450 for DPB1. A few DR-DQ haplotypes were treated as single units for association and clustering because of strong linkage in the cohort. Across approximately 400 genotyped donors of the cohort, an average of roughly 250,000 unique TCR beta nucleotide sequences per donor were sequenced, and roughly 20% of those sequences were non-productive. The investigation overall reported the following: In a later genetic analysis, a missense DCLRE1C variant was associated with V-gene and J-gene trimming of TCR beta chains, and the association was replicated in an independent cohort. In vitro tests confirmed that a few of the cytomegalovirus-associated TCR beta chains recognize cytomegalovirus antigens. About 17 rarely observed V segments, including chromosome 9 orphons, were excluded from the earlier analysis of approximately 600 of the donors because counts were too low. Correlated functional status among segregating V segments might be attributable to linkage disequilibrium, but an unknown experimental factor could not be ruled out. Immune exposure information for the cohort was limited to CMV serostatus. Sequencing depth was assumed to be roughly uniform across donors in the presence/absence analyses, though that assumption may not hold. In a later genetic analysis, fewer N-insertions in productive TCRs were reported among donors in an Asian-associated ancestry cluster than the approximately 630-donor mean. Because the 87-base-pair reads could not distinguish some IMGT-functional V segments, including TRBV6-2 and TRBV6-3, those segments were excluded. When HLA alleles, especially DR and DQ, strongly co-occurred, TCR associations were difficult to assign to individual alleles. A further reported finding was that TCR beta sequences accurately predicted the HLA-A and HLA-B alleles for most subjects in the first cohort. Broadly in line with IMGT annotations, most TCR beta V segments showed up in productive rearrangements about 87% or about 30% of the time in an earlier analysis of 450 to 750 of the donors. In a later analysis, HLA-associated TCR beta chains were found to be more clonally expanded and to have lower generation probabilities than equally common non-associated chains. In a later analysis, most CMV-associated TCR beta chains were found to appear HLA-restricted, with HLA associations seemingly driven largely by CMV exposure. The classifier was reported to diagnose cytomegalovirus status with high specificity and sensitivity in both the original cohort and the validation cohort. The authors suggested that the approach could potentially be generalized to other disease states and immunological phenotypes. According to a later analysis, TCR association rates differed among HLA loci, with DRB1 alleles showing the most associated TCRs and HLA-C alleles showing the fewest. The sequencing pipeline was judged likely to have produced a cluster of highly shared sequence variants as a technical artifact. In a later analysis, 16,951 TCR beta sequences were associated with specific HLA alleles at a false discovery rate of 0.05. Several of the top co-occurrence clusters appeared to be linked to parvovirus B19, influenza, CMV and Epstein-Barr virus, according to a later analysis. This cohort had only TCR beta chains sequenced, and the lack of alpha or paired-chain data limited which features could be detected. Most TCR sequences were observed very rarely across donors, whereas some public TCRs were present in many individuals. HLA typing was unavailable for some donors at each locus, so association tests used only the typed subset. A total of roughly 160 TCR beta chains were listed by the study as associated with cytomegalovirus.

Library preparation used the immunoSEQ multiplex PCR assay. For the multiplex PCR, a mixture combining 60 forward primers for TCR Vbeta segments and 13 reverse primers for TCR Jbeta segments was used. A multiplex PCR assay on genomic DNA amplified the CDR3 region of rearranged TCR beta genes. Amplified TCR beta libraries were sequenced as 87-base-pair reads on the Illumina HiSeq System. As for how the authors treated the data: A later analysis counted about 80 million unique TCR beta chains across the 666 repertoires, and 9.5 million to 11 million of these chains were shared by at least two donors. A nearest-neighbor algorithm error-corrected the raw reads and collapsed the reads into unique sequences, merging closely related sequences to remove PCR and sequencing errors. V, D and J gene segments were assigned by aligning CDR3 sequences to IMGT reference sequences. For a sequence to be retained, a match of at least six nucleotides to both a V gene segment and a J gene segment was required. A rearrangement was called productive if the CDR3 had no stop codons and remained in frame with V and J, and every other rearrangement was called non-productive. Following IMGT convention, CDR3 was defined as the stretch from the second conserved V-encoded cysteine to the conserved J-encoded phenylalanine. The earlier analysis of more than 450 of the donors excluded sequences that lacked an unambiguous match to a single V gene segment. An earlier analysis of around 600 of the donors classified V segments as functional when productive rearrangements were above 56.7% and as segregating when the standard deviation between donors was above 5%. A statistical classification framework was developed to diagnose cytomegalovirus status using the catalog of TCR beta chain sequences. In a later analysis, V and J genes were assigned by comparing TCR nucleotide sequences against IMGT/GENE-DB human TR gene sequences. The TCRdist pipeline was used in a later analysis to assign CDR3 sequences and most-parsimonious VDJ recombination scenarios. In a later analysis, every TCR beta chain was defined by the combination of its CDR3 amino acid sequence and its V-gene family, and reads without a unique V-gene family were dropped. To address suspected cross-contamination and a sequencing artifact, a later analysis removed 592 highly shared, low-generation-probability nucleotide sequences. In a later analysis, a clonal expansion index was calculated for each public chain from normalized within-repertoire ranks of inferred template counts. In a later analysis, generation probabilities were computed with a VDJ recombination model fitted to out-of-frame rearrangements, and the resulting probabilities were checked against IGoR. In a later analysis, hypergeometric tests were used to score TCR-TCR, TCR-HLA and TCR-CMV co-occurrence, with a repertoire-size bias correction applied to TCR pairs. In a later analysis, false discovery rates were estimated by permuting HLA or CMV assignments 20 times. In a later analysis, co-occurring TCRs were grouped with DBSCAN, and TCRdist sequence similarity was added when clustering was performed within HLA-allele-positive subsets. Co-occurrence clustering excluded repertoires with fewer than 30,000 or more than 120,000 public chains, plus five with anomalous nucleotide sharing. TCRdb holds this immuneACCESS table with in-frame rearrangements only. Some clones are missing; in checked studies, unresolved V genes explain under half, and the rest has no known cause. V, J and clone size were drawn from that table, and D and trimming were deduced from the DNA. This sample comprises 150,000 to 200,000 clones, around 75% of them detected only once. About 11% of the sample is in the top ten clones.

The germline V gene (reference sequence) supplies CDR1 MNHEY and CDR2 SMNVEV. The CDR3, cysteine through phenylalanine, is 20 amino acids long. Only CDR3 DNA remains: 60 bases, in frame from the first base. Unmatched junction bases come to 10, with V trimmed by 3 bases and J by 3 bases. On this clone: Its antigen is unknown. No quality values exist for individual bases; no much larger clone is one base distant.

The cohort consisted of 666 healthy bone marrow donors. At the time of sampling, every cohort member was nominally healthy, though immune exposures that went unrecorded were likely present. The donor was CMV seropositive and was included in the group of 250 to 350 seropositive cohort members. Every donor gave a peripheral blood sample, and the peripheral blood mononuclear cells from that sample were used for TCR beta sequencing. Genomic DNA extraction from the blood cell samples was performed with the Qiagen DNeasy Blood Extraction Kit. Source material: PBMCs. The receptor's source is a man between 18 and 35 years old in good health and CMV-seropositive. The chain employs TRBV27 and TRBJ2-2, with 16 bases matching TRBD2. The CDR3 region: CASSFGGTSGRASYTGELFF. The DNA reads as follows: TGTGCCAGCAGTTTTGGGGGGACTAGCGGGAGGGCCTCGTACACCGGGGAGCTGTTTTTT.